A selection of T cell receptor beta chains follows, all from one sample in a study of blood T cell repertoires in COVID-19. Some clones are missing from TCRdb's copy, which holds only in-frame ones; the method was immunoSEQ multiplex PCR. The repertoire holds about 280,000 clones, with about 90% as singletons. Specimen: PBMCs or T cells enriched from blood (not recorded which). The receptors were sampled from a young woman with acute COVID-19. CDR3s include the opening cysteine and the closing phenylalanine or tryptophan. The D gene is left open where the match is weak. Clone size is shown for a subset of rows, as once, few, many or a class of expanded clone.

TRBD2,TRBJ2-7,.,TRBV23-1,TGCGCCAGCAGTCAACCTTTAGCGGGATCGTGCGAGCAGTACTTC,CASSQPLAGSCEQYF
TRBD2,TRBJ2-1,once,TRBV3-1/TRBV3-2,TGTGCCAGCAGCCACTCCGGGACTAGCGGGAGTAGCCCCTACAATGAGCAGTTCTTC,CASSHSGTSGSSPYNEQFF
.,TRBJ1-4,.,TRBV28,TGTGCCAGCAGTTTATGGGGAGGGCCCTCAACTAATGAAAAACTGTTTTTT,CASSLWGGPSTNEKLFF
.,TRBJ2-2,.,TRBV19,TGTGCCAGTAGTAGCGTTCAGGGGCACACCGGGGAGCTGTTTTTT,CASSSVQGHTGELFF
.,TRBJ2-2,.,TRBV6-6,TGTGCCAGCAGTTACGGAGAACTACCCGGGGAGCTGTTTTTT,CASSYGELPGELFF
.,TRBJ1-1,.,TRBV4-1,TGCGCCAGCAGCCAAGATGTGCCCACAGCTATGAACACTGAAGCTTTCTTT,CASSQDVPTAMNTEAFF
TRBD2,TRBJ2-5,.,TRBV9,TGTGCCAGCAGCGCGACTAGCGGGGAGACCCAGTACTTC,CASSATSGETQYF
.,TRBJ2-1,.,TRBV11-1,TGTGCCACATCTAGTTGGGGCCCCAATGAGCAGTTCTTC,CATSSWGPNEQFF
.,TRBJ1-5,.,TRBV20-1,TGCAGTGCTAGTACCGAGTATAGCAATCAGCCCCAGCATTTT,CSASTEYSNQPQHF
.,TRBJ2-1,.,TRBV4-3,TGCGCCAGCAGCCAAGAAAGGAGTTTCGATGAGCAGTTCTTC,CASSQERSFDEQFF
TRBD1,TRBJ2-7,.,TRBV6-1,TGTGCCAGCAGTGATGTCGGGACAGCCTACGAGCAGTACTTC,CASSDVGTAYEQYF
TRBD1,TRBJ1-4,.,TRBV10-1,TGCGCCAGCAGTGCCGGGGGGACAGGGAATGAAAAACTGTTTTTT,CASSAGGTGNEKLFF
.,TRBJ2-1,.,TRBV13,TGTGCCAGCACCCGACAGAGCTCCTACAATGAGCAGTTCTTC,CASTRQSSYNEQFF
TRBD1,TRBJ1-2,.,TRBV7-9,TGTGCCAGCAGCATGGACAGGGGGCTTTATGGCTACACCTTC,CASSMDRGLYGYTF
TRBD2,TRBJ2-5,.,TRBV19,TGTGCCAGTAGTGATCGTTGGCTAGCGGGCGGTGAGACCCAGTACTTC,CASSDRWLAGGETQYF
.,TRBJ1-1,.,TRBV6-1,TGTGCCAGCAGTGAATTCGAGTTTGAGAACACTGAAGCTTTCTTT,CASSEFEFENTEAFF
TRBD1,TRBJ1-6,.,TRBV27,TGTGCCAGCAGTTCGACTACCGGGACAGGGGATAATTCACCCCTCCACTTT,CASSSTTGTGDNSPLHF
.,TRBJ2-2,once,TRBV21-1,TGTGCCATACAGGGCCCTGGGGACACCGGGGAGCTGTTTTTT,CAIQGPGDTGELFF
TRBD1,TRBJ1-2,once,TRBV27,TGTGCCAGCAGTTTATCCCGGGGGACAGATGGCTACACCTTC,CASSLSRGTDGYTF
.,TRBJ2-5,.,TRBV5-1,TGCGCCAGCAGACGGGGATACCAAGAGACCCAGTACTTC,CASRRGYQETQYF
TRBD1,TRBJ1-5,.,TRBV20-1,TGCAGTGCTAGTGGATACAGGGGTGGCAATCAGCCCCAGCATTTT,CSASGYRGGNQPQHF
.,TRBJ2-7,.,TRBV3-1/TRBV3-2,TGTGCCAGCAGCCCAAGGACTACTTCCTACGAGCAGTACTTC,CASSPRTTSYEQYF
.,TRBJ2-7,.,TRBV6-5,TGTGCCAGCATGACGGACTACGGCCCCTACGAGCAGTACTTC,CASMTDYGPYEQYF
.,TRBJ2-7,.,TRBV21-1,TGTGCCAGAACAGAAGGGGCGGGACAGGAGGAATTGAGCGAGCAGTACTTC,CARTEGAGQEELSEQYF
TRBD2,TRBJ2-5,.,TRBV18,TGTGCCAGCTCACCAAGCATAGCGGGTCAAGAGACCCAGTACTTC,CASSPSIAGQETQYF
.,TRBJ1-2,once,TRBV5-1,TGCGCCAGCAGCCTAGGAGTTGGCTACACCTTC,CASSLGVGYTF
.,TRBJ2-1,.,TRBV3-1/TRBV3-2,TGTGCCAGCAGCCAATGGCTAGCCGAAGCCTACAATGAGCAGTTCTTC,CASSQWLAEAYNEQFF
.,TRBJ2-7,.,TRBV28,TGTGCCAGCAGTTTTTTAAATTGGCAGGGGCAGGACGAGCAGTACTTC,CASSFLNWQGQDEQYF
TRBD2,TRBJ2-3,.,TRBV14,TGTGCCAGCAGTCGGCCGGGACTAGCGGGCACAGATACGCAGTATTTT,CASSRPGLAGTDTQYF
TRBD1,TRBJ2-5,.,TRBV7-2,TGTGCCAGCAGTGGACAGGGGCGCCCCTACCTTTTACAAGAGACCCAGTACTTC,CASSGQGRPYLLQETQYF